The 13 T cell receptor beta chains presented below share a single source sample, sequenced in a study of T cells in Graves' hyperthyroidism and ophthalmopathy (dated by TCRdb to between 2019 and 2020). The library relied on multiplex PCR. Sequencing used an Illumina HiSeq 2000. TCR beta CDR3 regions were amplified from RNA transcripts. For the first round of RT-PCR on the TCR CDR3, the HTBI primer set was used together with the Qiagen OneStep RT-PCR kit. The public reads were reanalyzed by TCRdb: fastp trimming at Q25, MiXCR alignment, in-frame beta chains only. Identical CDR3 protein sequences are pooled into one entry, listed with their most common genes and DNA. Within this sample are more than 300,000 distinct CDR3 sequences, with approximately 18% of them counted one time only. Of the sample, almost 35% is held by the ten largest clones. The sample consisted of blood. The receptor source for this set is a woman aged 25 to 45 with Graves' hyperthyroidism that later progressed to Graves' ophthalmopathy.

The genes are TRBV5-1 and TRBJ1-1, with D uncertain. The CDR3 sequence is 14 residues long. Trimming shortened V by 4 bases and J by 4 bases, and 14 bases separated the two germline ends. The germline gives CDR1 SGHRS, CDR2 YFSETQ. The CDR3 loop reads CASSLGFLGTEAFF. The CDR3 region has the DNA TGCGCCAGCAGCCTTGGGTTTCTCGGCACTGAAGCTTTCTTT.

This clonotype was detected ten times or more. This chain joins TRBV6-1 and TRBJ1-2; D remains unclear. Per the germline V gene, CDR1 is MNHNS and CDR2 is SASEGT. V gave up 7 bases and J gave up 7 bases, with 10 bases separating them. The CDR3 is 11 residues long. The CDR3 sequence: CASTILRGYTF. CDR3 DNA: TGTGCCAGCACAATACTTCGTGGCTACACCTTC.

This clonotype was seen at least ten times. V is TRBV6-5 and J is TRBJ2-7, with 10 bases fitting TRBD2. The V gene's germline CDR1 is MNHEY and CDR2 SVGAGI. The CDR3 is 20 residues long. J gave up 2 bases and V 0 bases, and 16 bases lay outside the gene matches. CDR3: CASSYSATTVPSGRAYEQYF. The CDR3 DNA follows: TGTGCCAGCAGTTACTCGGCAACAACAGTACCGAGCGGGAGGGCCTACGAGCAGTACTTC.

This clonotype was observed a few times. The gene calls are TRBV30 and TRBJ2-7; D gene unclear. The CDR3 is 12 residues long. Germline loops: CDR1 GTSNPN, CDR2 SVGIG (reference sequence). Trimming took 1 base from V and 3 from J, leaving 7 bases between them. The CDR3 loop is CAWSGQLYEQYF. The CDR3 DNA follows: TGTGCCTGGAGTGGGCAACTCTACGAGCAGTACTTC.

The chain joins TRBV18 to TRBJ2-2; 11 nucleotides match TRBD1. J was trimmed by 3 bases and V by 3 bases; bases with no gene match: 9. This CDR3 is 18 amino acids long. CDR1 KGHSH and CDR2 LQKENI come from the germline V gene. This CDR3 is CASSPGQGVTKHTGELFF. For the CDR3, the DNA is TGTGCCAGCTCACCGGGACAGGGGGTGACAAAGCACACCGGGGAGCTGTTTTTT. Looking up the rest from reference TRBV18 and TRBJ2-2 gives the full variable domain: NAGVMQNPRHLVRRRGQEARLRCSPMKGHSHVYWYRQLPEEGLKFMVYLQKENIIDESGMPKERFSAEFPKEGPSILRIQQVVRGDSAAYFCASSPGQGVTKHTGELFFGEGSRLTVL.

This clonotype was found a few times. The CDR3 here is CASSLDPGQVSYEQYF. The CDR3, as DNA: TGCGCCAGCAGCTTAGACCCGGGACAGGTCTCCTACGAGCAGTACTTC. The chain couples TRBV5-1 to TRBJ2-7; TRBD1 matches 8 bases. The CDR3 has 16 amino acids. V was clipped by 2 bases and J by 0 bases; unmatched bases: 7. From germline, CDR1 is SGHRS and CDR2 YFSETQ.

V usage is TRBV4-1 and J usage is TRBJ2-7, with D possibly matching TRBD1 (5 bases). V lost 3 bases and J lost 5, with 11 bases in between. The length of the CDR3 is 13 residues. Germline-derived CDR1 and CDR2 are MGHRA and YSYEKL. CDR3 region: CASSHDPGHEQYF. As DNA, the CDR3 is TGCGCCAGCAGCCATGACCCAGGGCACGAGCAGTACTTC.

This clonotype was seen at least ten times. V gene TRBV11-2 combines with J gene TRBJ2-1; 13 nucleotides align to TRBD2. CDR1 and CDR2 (germline): SGHAT, FQNNGV. V shed 5 bases, J shed 8 bases, and the junction held 6 bases outside the gene matches. The CDR3 sequence is 15 residues long. The CDR3 region has the DNA TGTGCCAGCAGCCGGACTAGCGGGAGTGTCTATGAGCAGTTCTTC. Translating it yields CASSRTSGSVYEQFF.

Many counts were recorded for this clonotype. The rearrangement links TRBV12-3 or TRBV12-4 to TRBJ2-3, with 8 positions matching TRBD2. Trimming cost V 6 bases and J 4 bases; bases outside gene matches: 6. The CDR3 loop spans 14 amino acids. CDR3 DNA sequence: TGTGCCAGCAGAGTCGGGGGGGTCCCAGATACGCAGTATTTT. Translated, it gives CASRVGGVPDTQYF.

This chain uses TRBV28 with TRBJ1-4; D call uncertain. Germline lookup yields CDR1 MDHEN and CDR2 SYDVKM. Trimming removed 4 bases at V and 4 bases at J, with 7 bases between. This CDR3 is 13 amino acids long. The CDR3 DNA reads TGTGCCAGCAGTTCACTGCTTAATGAAAAACTGTTTTTT. As protein: CASSSLLNEKLFF.

Here the CDR3 DNA reads TGTGCCAGTAGTATAAGGCCCCAGGGGTACAATGAAAAACTGTTTTTT. This translates into CASSIRPQGYNEKLFF. V and J are TRBV19 and TRBJ1-4; maybe TRBD1 (6 bases). Trimming removed 2 bases at V and 5 bases at J, with 15 bases between. The germline V gene encodes CDR1 LNHDA and CDR2 SQIVND (reference sequence). The CDR3 spans 16 residues.

The V gene is TRBV28, the J gene TRBJ1-2; no clear D. V lost 6 bases, J lost 5 bases, and 10 bases lay in between. Germline lookup yields CDR1 MDHEN and CDR2 SYDVKM. The CDR3 is made up of 12 amino acids. CDR3 sequence: CASRFGWYGYTF. CDR3 nucleotide sequence: TGTGCCAGCAGGTTTGGGTGGTATGGCTACACCTTC.

This clonotype was detected a few times. This chain joins TRBV7-8 and TRBJ1-1; D is unresolved. This CDR3 region has 17 residues. Germline lookup yields CDR1 SGHVS and CDR2 FQNEAQ. Deletions cut 1 base from V and 4 bases from J, with 19 bases between. The CDR3, as DNA: TGTGCCAGCAGCTTAGGCAGCCCCGCTTTAGTGAGCACTGAAGCTTTCTTT. Translating gives CASSLGSPALVSTEAFF.